These T cell receptor beta chains were read from a single sample in a study of T cell responses to AZD1222 COVID-19 vaccine. Clones were sequenced by immunoSEQ multiplex PCR, and TCRdb holds only the in-frame ones, with some missing. The data show more than 85,000 clones, with 91% seen just once and less than 8.5% held by the top ten. The material was peripheral blood, obtained on day 0 of AZD1222 vaccination. These receptors were obtained from an adult in good health. The CDR3 runs from the conserved cysteine through the conserved F or W. Fields, in order: D gene, clone size, J gene, V gene, CDR3 DNA, CDR3 protein. The D gene is left open where the match is weak. Clone size, where shown, is once, few, many, or a class for clones that have expanded.

d_call: NA; clone_size: NA; j_call: TRBJ1-5; v_call: TRBV12-5; cdr3_nt: TGTGCTAGTGGTTTCGGGAATTTTGGAGGGAATCAGCCCCAGCATTTT; cdr3_aa: CASGFGNFGGNQPQHF
d_call: TRBD1; clone_size: NA; j_call: TRBJ1-2; v_call: TRBV19; cdr3_nt: TGTGCCAGTAGTCGGGACAGTGACAACTATGGCTACACCTTC; cdr3_aa: CASSRDSDNYGYTF
d_call: NA; clone_size: NA; j_call: TRBJ2-7; v_call: TRBV3-1/TRBV3-2; cdr3_nt: TGTGCCAGCAGCCCGAGGGTAGCGGCATCCTACGAGCAGTACTTC; cdr3_aa: CASSPRVAASYEQYF
d_call: NA; clone_size: NA; j_call: TRBJ2-7; v_call: TRBV7-2; cdr3_nt: TGTGCCAGCAGCCCCCGGGGGATAAGCTCCTACGAGCAGTACTTC; cdr3_aa: CASSPRGISSYEQYF
d_call: TRBD2; clone_size: NA; j_call: TRBJ2-1; v_call: TRBV18; cdr3_nt: TGTGCCAGCTCACCCATACTAGCGGGAGTTGGGAATGAGCAGTTCTTC; cdr3_aa: CASSPILAGVGNEQFF
d_call: NA; clone_size: NA; j_call: TRBJ1-2; v_call: TRBV19; cdr3_nt: TGTGCCAGTAGTACCGGATCAGGGGTGAACTATGGCTACACCTTC; cdr3_aa: CASSTGSGVNYGYTF
d_call: NA; clone_size: NA; j_call: TRBJ2-5; v_call: TRBV5-1; cdr3_nt: TGCGCCAGCAGCTCGGGGGCACAAGAGACCCAGTACTTC; cdr3_aa: CASSSGAQETQYF
d_call: TRBD2; clone_size: NA; j_call: TRBJ2-1; v_call: TRBV5-1; cdr3_nt: TGCGCCAGCAGCTCCGCGGGAGTCGACAATGAGCAGTTCTTC; cdr3_aa: CASSSAGVDNEQFF
d_call: NA; clone_size: NA; j_call: TRBJ2-3; v_call: TRBV27; cdr3_nt: TGTGCCAGCAGCTCCACGATTACGGATACGCAGTATTTT; cdr3_aa: CASSSTITDTQYF
d_call: NA; clone_size: NA; j_call: TRBJ2-1; v_call: TRBV23-1; cdr3_nt: TGCGCCAGCAGTCAATCCGTCCGGGATGTGAACAATGAGCAGTTCTTC; cdr3_aa: CASSQSVRDVNNEQFF
d_call: TRBD1; clone_size: NA; j_call: TRBJ1-2; v_call: TRBV11-2; cdr3_nt: TGTGCCAGCAGCCACTCGGGACAGGGTTTTGGCTACACCTTC; cdr3_aa: CASSHSGQGFGYTF
d_call: TRBD1; clone_size: once; j_call: TRBJ1-2; v_call: TRBV12-3/TRBV12-4; cdr3_nt: TGTGCCAGCACCGCAACAGGGGGCTATGGCTACACCTTC; cdr3_aa: CASTATGGYGYTF
d_call: TRBD2; clone_size: NA; j_call: TRBJ2-7; v_call: TRBV29-1; cdr3_nt: TGCAGCGTTGCGGGGACTAGCGGGAGCGGGTACGAGCAGTACTTC; cdr3_aa: CSVAGTSGSGYEQYF
d_call: NA; clone_size: NA; j_call: TRBJ1-2; v_call: TRBV27; cdr3_nt: TGTGCCAGCAGTCCGACCACGGGGGGCGGCTATGGCTACACCTTC; cdr3_aa: CASSPTTGGGYGYTF
d_call: NA; clone_size: NA; j_call: TRBJ1-1; v_call: TRBV5-1; cdr3_nt: TGCGCCAGCAGCTCCGTGGGTGTGGACACTGAAGCTTTCTTT; cdr3_aa: CASSSVGVDTEAFF
d_call: NA; clone_size: NA; j_call: TRBJ1-5; v_call: TRBV29-1; cdr3_nt: TGCAGCGTTAGGGACAGCAATCAGCCCCAGCATTTT; cdr3_aa: CSVRDSNQPQHF
d_call: NA; clone_size: NA; j_call: TRBJ2-1; v_call: TRBV7-9; cdr3_nt: TGTGCCAGCAGCCCAGGAGAGCGCGATGAGCAGTTCTTC; cdr3_aa: CASSPGERDEQFF
d_call: TRBD1; clone_size: NA; j_call: TRBJ2-7; v_call: TRBV6-2/TRBV6-3; cdr3_nt: TGTGCCAGCAGCGGACAGGGATTCTACGAGCAGTACTTC; cdr3_aa: CASSGQGFYEQYF
d_call: NA; clone_size: NA; j_call: TRBJ1-2; v_call: TRBV5-1; cdr3_nt: TGCGCCAGCAGCACAAACAGGGCTTTGGATGGCTACACCTTC; cdr3_aa: CASSTNRALDGYTF
d_call: NA; clone_size: NA; j_call: TRBJ2-2; v_call: TRBV9; cdr3_nt: TGTGCCAGCAGCGTAGAATACAGGGACACCGGGGAGCTGTTTTTT; cdr3_aa: CASSVEYRDTGELFF
d_call: NA; clone_size: once; j_call: TRBJ2-2; v_call: TRBV28; cdr3_nt: TGTGCCAGCTGGAGTTTAATGGGGGAGCTGTTTTTT; cdr3_aa: CASWSLMGELFF
d_call: NA; clone_size: few; j_call: TRBJ1-1; v_call: TRBV18; cdr3_nt: TGTGCCAGCTCACCAGGGAACACTGAAGCTTTCTTT; cdr3_aa: CASSPGNTEAFF
d_call: NA; clone_size: NA; j_call: TRBJ1-1; v_call: TRBV28; cdr3_nt: TGTGCCAGCAGTTTATTATTTGGGGGGAACACTGAAGCTTTCTTT; cdr3_aa: CASSLLFGGNTEAFF
d_call: NA; clone_size: NA; j_call: TRBJ1-1; v_call: TRBV18; cdr3_nt: TGTGCCAGCTCACCAGCGGACACGCACACTGAAGCTTTCTTT; cdr3_aa: CASSPADTHTEAFF
d_call: NA; clone_size: NA; j_call: TRBJ2-7; v_call: TRBV4-3; cdr3_nt: TGCGCCAGCAGCCAATCCCGTACCTACGAGCAGTACTTC; cdr3_aa: CASSQSRTYEQYF
d_call: NA; clone_size: NA; j_call: TRBJ2-7; v_call: TRBV18; cdr3_nt: TGTGCCAGCTCACCAGACCGATACGAGCAGTACTTC; cdr3_aa: CASSPDRYEQYF
d_call: NA; clone_size: NA; j_call: TRBJ1-4; v_call: TRBV7-8; cdr3_nt: TGTGCCAGCAGCTTAGGTCAAGCAACTAATGAAAAACTGTTTTTT; cdr3_aa: CASSLGQATNEKLFF
d_call: NA; clone_size: NA; j_call: TRBJ2-1; v_call: TRBV19; cdr3_nt: TGTGCCAGTAGTATGGGGGTCTGGCTATCGAATGAGCAGTTCTTC; cdr3_aa: CASSMGVWLSNEQFF
d_call: TRBD2; clone_size: NA; j_call: TRBJ2-2; v_call: TRBV10-3; cdr3_nt: TGTGCCATCAGTGAGGTTCCTAGCGGAACGAACACCGGGGAGCTGTTTTTT; cdr3_aa: CAISEVPSGTNTGELFF
d_call: NA; clone_size: NA; j_call: TRBJ1-2; v_call: TRBV18; cdr3_nt: TGTGCCAGCTCACCGCAATTAGGGGCCGCCTTCTATGGCTACACCTTC; cdr3_aa: CASSPQLGAAFYGYTF
d_call: TRBD2; clone_size: NA; j_call: TRBJ2-5; v_call: TRBV30; cdr3_nt: TGTGCCTGGAGTGTACTAGCGGGAACGGACCAGTACTTC; cdr3_aa: CAWSVLAGTDQYF
d_call: TRBD1; clone_size: NA; j_call: TRBJ1-4; v_call: TRBV11-2; cdr3_nt: TGTGCCAGCAGCTTCACCTCCGGGACAGGGGGGGAAAAACTGTTTTTT; cdr3_aa: CASSFTSGTGGEKLFF
d_call: NA; clone_size: NA; j_call: TRBJ2-1; v_call: TRBV4-1; cdr3_nt: TGCGCCAGCAGCCAAGATTGGGATCAGGGTGCTGAGCAGTTCTTC; cdr3_aa: CASSQDWDQGAEQFF
d_call: NA; clone_size: once; j_call: TRBJ1-2; v_call: TRBV7-2; cdr3_nt: TGTGCCAGCAGCTTAGGGACGAGCTATGGCTACACCTTC; cdr3_aa: CASSLGTSYGYTF
d_call: TRBD1; clone_size: NA; j_call: TRBJ2-1; v_call: TRBV24-1; cdr3_nt: TGTGCCACCAGTGCCCGGACAGGGGTTAACAATGAGCAGTTCTTC; cdr3_aa: CATSARTGVNNEQFF
d_call: NA; clone_size: NA; j_call: TRBJ2-3; v_call: TRBV30; cdr3_nt: TGTGCCTGGAAAATGGGGGTGGCTTGGGCAGATACGCAGTATTTT; cdr3_aa: CAWKMGVAWADTQYF
d_call: NA; clone_size: once; j_call: TRBJ1-3; v_call: TRBV18; cdr3_nt: TGTGCCAGCTCACCAGACTACGTCTCCACTGGAAACACCATATATTTT; cdr3_aa: CASSPDYVSTGNTIYF
d_call: NA; clone_size: NA; j_call: TRBJ1-6; v_call: TRBV5-1; cdr3_nt: TGCGCCAGCAGCTTGGGGTCGGGCTTATATGATTCACCCCTCCACTTT; cdr3_aa: CASSLGSGLYDSPLHF
d_call: TRBD1; clone_size: NA; j_call: TRBJ1-4; v_call: TRBV29-1; cdr3_nt: TGCAGCGATAGGGACAGGCCGTTTTTT; cdr3_aa: CSDRDRPFF
d_call: TRBD2; clone_size: NA; j_call: TRBJ2-2; v_call: TRBV11-1; cdr3_nt: TGTGCCAGCAGCTCCGAGCGGGAGGCGTGGAGCGGGGAGCTGTTTTTT; cdr3_aa: CASSSEREAWSGELFF
d_call: TRBD1; clone_size: NA; j_call: TRBJ2-5; v_call: TRBV11-2; cdr3_nt: TGTGCCAGCAGCGGAACAGGGGGTCGGGAGACCCAGTACTTC; cdr3_aa: CASSGTGGRETQYF
d_call: TRBD1; clone_size: NA; j_call: TRBJ1-1; v_call: TRBV15; cdr3_nt: TGTGCCACCAGCGGCGACAGGGTCACTGAAGCTTTCTTT; cdr3_aa: CATSGDRVTEAFF
d_call: TRBD1; clone_size: few; j_call: TRBJ1-5; v_call: TRBV6-1; cdr3_nt: TGTGCCAGCAGTGAGGGACAGGGCCATCAGCCCCAGCATTTT; cdr3_aa: CASSEGQGHQPQHF
d_call: NA; clone_size: NA; j_call: TRBJ2-5; v_call: TRBV18; cdr3_nt: TGTGCCAGCTCACCAGGGTTCCAAGAGACCCAGTACTTC; cdr3_aa: CASSPGFQETQYF
d_call: NA; clone_size: NA; j_call: TRBJ1-4; v_call: TRBV12-5; cdr3_nt: TGTGCTAGTGGTTTGGGGGAACAGGTTAATGAAAAACTGTTTTTT; cdr3_aa: CASGLGEQVNEKLFF
d_call: TRBD1; clone_size: once; j_call: TRBJ1-2; v_call: TRBV6-2/TRBV6-3; cdr3_nt: TGTGCCAGCAGTTACTGGGACAGAGTCGGCTTGTCCTTC; cdr3_aa: CASSYWDRVGLSF
d_call: NA; clone_size: NA; j_call: TRBJ2-1; v_call: TRBV11-2; cdr3_nt: TGTGCCAGCAGCTTAGAATCAGGTGCTGAGCAGTTCTTC; cdr3_aa: CASSLESGAEQFF
d_call: NA; clone_size: NA; j_call: TRBJ1-5; v_call: TRBV19; cdr3_nt: TGTGCCAGTAGTATTAGGCTAGGCTCAGATAGCAATCAGCCCCAGCATTTT; cdr3_aa: CASSIRLGSDSNQPQHF